A selection of T cell receptor beta chains follows, all from one sample in a study of blood T cell repertoires in COVID-19. TCRdb's copy holds only in-frame clones and misses some; the assay was immunoSEQ multiplex PCR. Here the sample spans a few hundred thousand clones, roughly nine tenths being singletons. What was sequenced was PBMCs or T cells enriched from blood (not recorded which). The receptors were sampled from a woman in her 30s who had recovered from COVID-19. CDR3s leave out the opening cysteine and the closing phenylalanine or tryptophan. The D gene is left open where the match is weak.

V gene	D gene	CDR3 protein
TRBV19	.	ASSIVTRTDTQY
TRBV7-9	.	ASSSSWGVGNTIY
TRBV19	.	ASSKGSSANTEAF
TRBV14	TRBD1	ASSQDQQGSYEKLF
TRBV2	.	ASKVGGNEQF
TRBV7-2	.	ASSSPGANYGYT
TRBV15	TRBD1	ATSDWDSSRTEAF
TRBV24-1	.	ATPPTIY
TRBV5-1	.	ASSQDSSYGYT
TRBV13	.	ASSFGGLYGYT
TRBV19	.	ASAVDRWDTEAF
TRBV7-3	TRBD1	ASTAYGPGTGGNTGELF
TRBV7-2	TRBD2	ASSLPTSGADTQY
TRBV6-6	TRBD2	ASSRRLAGKNYEQY
TRBV5-6	.	ASSPPSGKQY
TRBV19	.	ASSIDWTVAGYT